The present TCR beta chain was sequenced within a study of technical replicates of blood from a handful of donors. The CDR3 is made up of 15 amino acids. V lost 4 bases and J lost 2; bases outside the gene matches: 6. Germline V lookup: CDR1 SGHDT, CDR2 YYEEEE. Here immunoSEQ multiplex PCR was the method, and the copy in TCRdb shows in-frame clones only, minus some. The repertoire holds some 62,000 clones, with around 86% as singletons. The sequence came from a human donor in good health. Some clones in this sample may be carry-over from other donors' samples. V and J are TRBV5-6 and TRBJ2-7; 10 nucleotides match TRBD1. Sequencing input: PBMCs. The chain's CDR3 is CASSPGQGVTYEQYF. The CDR3 region has the DNA TGTGCCAGCAGCCCCGGACAGGGGGTTACCTACGAGCAGTACTTC. Looking up the rest from reference TRBV5-6 and TRBJ2-7 gives the full variable domain: DAGVTQSPTHLIKTRGQQVTLRCSPKSGHDTVSWYQQALGQGPQFIFQYYEEEERQRGNFPDRFSGHQFPNYSSELNVNALLLGDSALYLCASSPGQGVTYEQYFGPGTRLTVT.